The rows below give T cell receptor beta chains drawn from one sample of a study of cytomegalovirus exposure and HLA in healthy donors. Only in-frame clones appear in the TCRdb table, and some are missing; sequencing was by immunoSEQ multiplex PCR. The table records tens of thousands of clones, 65% to 90% of them present only once. Material: PBMCs. These receptors all stem from a man aged 25-45 years in good health and CMV-seronegative. CDR3s include the opening cysteine and the closing phenylalanine or tryptophan. The D gene is left open where the match is weak. The size field is filled for only some rows; it gives once, few, many or a size class.

j_gene: TRBJ2-1
v_gene: TRBV14
abundance: -
d_gene: TRBD2
CDR3aa: CASSQTSGRPYNEQFF
CDR3nt: TGTGCCAGCAGCCAGACTAGCGGGAGGCCCTACAATGAGCAGTTCTTC

j_gene: TRBJ1-1
v_gene: TRBV7-2
abundance: -
d_gene: -
CDR3aa: CASSRQPNTEAFF
CDR3nt: TGTGCCAGCAGCCGACAGCCGAACACTGAAGCTTTCTTT

j_gene: TRBJ2-7
v_gene: TRBV6-1
abundance: few
d_gene: -
CDR3aa: CASRGAPTTYEQYF
CDR3nt: TGTGCCAGCAGGGGGGCTCCTACCACCTACGAGCAGTACTTC

j_gene: TRBJ1-5
v_gene: TRBV10-3
abundance: few
d_gene: -
CDR3aa: CAISTTQVDQPQHF
CDR3nt: TGTGCCATCAGCACAACTCAGGTGGATCAGCCCCAGCATTTT

j_gene: TRBJ2-6
v_gene: TRBV4-1
abundance: -
d_gene: -
CDR3aa: CASSQGTQGGSGANVLTF
CDR3nt: TGCGCCAGCAGCCAAGGGACCCAAGGGGGCTCTGGGGCCAACGTCCTGACTTTC

j_gene: TRBJ2-7
v_gene: TRBV5-6
abundance: -
d_gene: TRBD1
CDR3aa: CASSSAGTGSKVSYEQYF
CDR3nt: TGTGCCAGCAGCTCAGCCGGGACAGGGAGTAAAGTCTCCTACGAGCAGTACTTC

j_gene: TRBJ2-3
v_gene: TRBV5-1
abundance: -
d_gene: -
CDR3aa: CASSSGRGAQDTQYF
CDR3nt: TGCGCCAGCAGCTCGGGGAGGGGGGCCCAAGATACGCAGTATTTT

j_gene: TRBJ2-2
v_gene: TRBV4-1
abundance: -
d_gene: TRBD1
CDR3aa: CASSPGQGSGELFF
CDR3nt: TGCGCCAGCAGCCCGGGACAGGGGTCCGGGGAGCTGTTTTTT

j_gene: TRBJ2-1
v_gene: TRBV19
abundance: -
d_gene: TRBD2
CDR3aa: CASSIVAGGINEQFF
CDR3nt: TGTGCCAGTAGTATAGTAGCGGGAGGAATCAATGAGCAGTTCTTC

j_gene: TRBJ2-6
v_gene: TRBV19
abundance: -
d_gene: TRBD2
CDR3aa: CASSIEEGRGQTSGANVLTF
CDR3nt: TGTGCCAGTAGTATAGAGGAGGGGAGGGGTCAGACCTCTGGGGCCAACGTCCTGACTTTC

j_gene: TRBJ2-5
v_gene: TRBV2
abundance: -
d_gene: TRBD1
CDR3aa: CASKPGQGVQETQYF
CDR3nt: TGTGCCAGCAAACCGGGACAGGGGGTCCAAGAGACCCAGTACTTC

j_gene: TRBJ2-7
v_gene: TRBV29-1
abundance: -
d_gene: -
CDR3aa: CSVEVSYEQYF
CDR3nt: TGCAGCGTAGAGGTATCCTACGAGCAGTACTTC

j_gene: TRBJ2-7
v_gene: TRBV2
abundance: -
d_gene: -
CDR3aa: CASSEEVQPLREQYF
CDR3nt: TGTGCCAGCAGTGAGGAGGTGCAACCACTACGAGAGCAGTACTTC

j_gene: TRBJ1-2
v_gene: TRBV9
abundance: -
d_gene: TRBD1
CDR3aa: CASKGQAIYGYTF
CDR3nt: TGTGCCAGCAAGGGACAGGCGATCTATGGCTACACCTTC

j_gene: TRBJ2-5
v_gene: TRBV7-9
abundance: -
d_gene: -
CDR3aa: CASSLGAGDRETQYF
CDR3nt: TGTGCCAGCAGCTTAGGAGCAGGGGACCGGGAGACCCAGTACTTC

j_gene: TRBJ1-5
v_gene: TRBV10-3
abundance: -
d_gene: TRBD1
CDR3aa: CAISEGQASNQPQHF
CDR3nt: TGTGCCATCAGTGAGGGACAGGCTAGCAATCAGCCCCAGCATTTT

j_gene: TRBJ1-3
v_gene: TRBV4-3
abundance: -
d_gene: -
CDR3aa: CASSQGAGSSGNTIYF
CDR3nt: TGCGCCAGCAGCCAAGGAGCTGGGAGCTCTGGAAACACCATATATTTT

j_gene: TRBJ1-4
v_gene: TRBV6-5
abundance: few
d_gene: TRBD1
CDR3aa: CASSRGTENEKLFF
CDR3nt: TGTGCCAGCAGCCGAGGGACAGAGAATGAAAAACTGTTTTTT

j_gene: TRBJ1-1
v_gene: TRBV11-2
abundance: -
d_gene: TRBD1
CDR3aa: CASRRTGRTEAFF
CDR3nt: TGTGCCAGCAGACGGACAGGGAGGACTGAAGCTTTCTTT

j_gene: TRBJ2-3
v_gene: TRBV7-3
abundance: -
d_gene: TRBD2
CDR3aa: CASSSRTSGGSDTQYF
CDR3nt: TGTGCCAGCAGCTCTCGGACTAGCGGGGGCTCAGATACGCAGTATTTT

j_gene: TRBJ1-2
v_gene: TRBV27
abundance: -
d_gene: TRBD1
CDR3aa: CASSSDRGRNYGYTF
CDR3nt: TGTGCCAGCAGTTCGGACAGGGGGCGTAACTATGGCTACACCTTC

j_gene: TRBJ2-1
v_gene: TRBV14
abundance: -
d_gene: -
CDR3aa: CASSQGLRNEQFF
CDR3nt: TGTGCCAGCAGCCAAGGGCTTCGAAATGAGCAGTTCTTC

j_gene: TRBJ2-7
v_gene: TRBV6-6
abundance: -
d_gene: -
CDR3aa: CASSSPPEQYF
CDR3nt: TGTGCCAGCAGTTCCCCTCCCGAGCAGTACTTC

j_gene: TRBJ2-7
v_gene: TRBV7-2
abundance: -
d_gene: TRBD2
CDR3aa: CASSFTSGPLYEQYF
CDR3nt: TGTGCCAGCAGCTTCACTAGCGGGCCTCTCTACGAGCAGTACTTC

j_gene: TRBJ2-7
v_gene: TRBV13
abundance: once
d_gene: -
CDR3aa: CASSPAGNEQYF
CDR3nt: TGTGCCAGCAGCCCCGCGGGCAACGAGCAGTACTTC

j_gene: TRBJ2-3
v_gene: TRBV2
abundance: -
d_gene: TRBD2
CDR3aa: CASSDGLAGRTTSTDTQYF
CDR3nt: TGTGCCAGCAGTGACGGACTAGCGGGACGCACCACCAGCACAGATACGCAGTATTTT

j_gene: TRBJ1-2
v_gene: TRBV6-6
abundance: -
d_gene: -
CDR3aa: CASSPGYGYTF
CDR3nt: TGTGCCAGCAGCCCAGGGTATGGCTACACCTTC

j_gene: TRBJ2-1
v_gene: TRBV4-2
abundance: -
d_gene: TRBD2
CDR3aa: CASSPLLAPSYNEQFF
CDR3nt: TGTGCCAGCAGCCCGCTACTAGCGCCATCCTACAATGAGCAGTTCTTC

j_gene: TRBJ2-3
v_gene: TRBV7-2
abundance: -
d_gene: TRBD2
CDR3aa: CASSLLAGGSRDTQYF
CDR3nt: TGTGCCAGCAGCCTACTAGCGGGGGGGAGTCGGGATACGCAGTATTTT

j_gene: TRBJ2-1
v_gene: TRBV10-3
abundance: -
d_gene: TRBD2
CDR3aa: CAISEVAGNYNEQFF
CDR3nt: TGTGCCATCAGTGAAGTAGCGGGAAATTACAATGAGCAGTTCTTC

j_gene: TRBJ1-6
v_gene: TRBV19
abundance: -
d_gene: TRBD1
CDR3aa: CASSMQHGQGDSPLHF
CDR3nt: TGTGCCAGTAGTATGCAGCACGGACAGGGCGATTCACCCCTCCACTTT

j_gene: TRBJ2-1
v_gene: TRBV6-1
abundance: -
d_gene: TRBD1
CDR3aa: CASRGQGNNEQFF
CDR3nt: TGTGCCAGCAGGGGACAGGGGAACAATGAGCAGTTCTTC

j_gene: TRBJ2-7
v_gene: TRBV5-6
abundance: -
d_gene: -
CDR3aa: CASSSGDRREQYF
CDR3nt: TGTGCCAGCAGCTCGGGGGACCGGAGGGAGCAGTACTTC

j_gene: TRBJ2-2
v_gene: TRBV4-3
abundance: -
d_gene: -
CDR3aa: CASSQEAGNTGELFF
CDR3nt: TGCGCCAGCAGCCAAGAGGCTGGGAACACCGGGGAGCTGTTTTTT

j_gene: TRBJ1-6
v_gene: TRBV7-3
abundance: -
d_gene: TRBD1
CDR3aa: CASSLTGSRGDSPLHF
CDR3nt: TGTGCCAGCAGCTTAACGGGAAGCAGGGGGGATTCACCCCTCCACTTT

j_gene: TRBJ1-1
v_gene: TRBV7-3
abundance: -
d_gene: TRBD1
CDR3aa: CASSLGQGSTEAFF
CDR3nt: TGTGCCAGCAGCCTGGGACAGGGGAGCACTGAAGCTTTCTTT

j_gene: TRBJ2-7
v_gene: TRBV7-2
abundance: once
d_gene: TRBD2
CDR3aa: CASSHGTSGCSYEQYF
CDR3nt: TGTGCCAGCAGCCACGGGACTAGCGGTTGCTCCTACGAGCAGTACTTC

j_gene: TRBJ2-1
v_gene: TRBV7-2
abundance: -
d_gene: TRBD2
CDR3aa: CASSFPALAGGNKNEQFF
CDR3nt: TGTGCCAGCAGCTTTCCCGCACTAGCGGGAGGAAATAAGAATGAGCAGTTCTTC

j_gene: TRBJ1-2
v_gene: TRBV11-2
abundance: -
d_gene: -
CDR3aa: CASSLDRYLDYGYTF
CDR3nt: TGTGCCAGCAGCTTAGATCGGTATCTTGACTATGGCTACACCTTC

j_gene: TRBJ2-1
v_gene: TRBV7-6
abundance: -
d_gene: TRBD2
CDR3aa: CASSSQREVGEQFF
CDR3nt: TGTGCCAGCAGCTCCCAGCGGGAGGTCGGTGAGCAGTTCTTC

j_gene: TRBJ1-6
v_gene: TRBV7-9
abundance: -
d_gene: -
CDR3aa: CSSSLGRVDSPLHF
CDR3nt: TGTTCCAGCAGCTTGGGCAGGGTGGATTCACCCCTCCACTTT

j_gene: TRBJ2-1
v_gene: TRBV11-2
abundance: -
d_gene: -
CDR3aa: CASRLPGQISYNEQFF
CDR3nt: TGTGCCAGCAGGCTTCCGGGACAAATCTCCTACAATGAGCAGTTCTTC

j_gene: TRBJ2-5
v_gene: TRBV9
abundance: -
d_gene: TRBD1
CDR3aa: CASSPGDRYLETQYF
CDR3nt: TGTGCCAGCAGCCCGGGGGACAGGTATTTAGAGACCCAGTACTTC

j_gene: TRBJ1-1
v_gene: TRBV6-5
abundance: -
d_gene: -
CDR3aa: CATNIVSSSTAEAFF
CDR3nt: TGTGCCACCAATATAGTCAGCTCGTCGACAGCTGAAGCTTTCTTT

j_gene: TRBJ2-1
v_gene: TRBV2
abundance: -
d_gene: -
CDR3aa: CASAPTPGEGNEQFF
CDR3nt: TGTGCCAGCGCACCGACCCCCGGGGAAGGCAATGAGCAGTTCTTC

j_gene: TRBJ2-7
v_gene: TRBV7-3
abundance: -
d_gene: TRBD1
CDR3aa: CASRAGTAYEQYF
CDR3nt: TGTGCCAGCAGGGCCGGGACAGCCTACGAGCAGTACTTC

j_gene: TRBJ2-7
v_gene: TRBV29-1
abundance: few
d_gene: -
CDR3aa: CSVAAGLTYEQYF
CDR3nt: TGCAGCGTTGCGGCAGGACTTACCTACGAGCAGTACTTC

j_gene: TRBJ2-7
v_gene: TRBV19
abundance: -
d_gene: TRBD2
CDR3aa: CASSKGLAGGFGSYEQYF
CDR3nt: TGTGCCAGTAGTAAGGGACTAGCGGGAGGTTTTGGCTCCTACGAGCAGTACTTC

j_gene: TRBJ2-5
v_gene: TRBV13
abundance: -
d_gene: -
CDR3aa: CASSQYQETQYF
CDR3nt: TGTGCCAGCAGCCAGTACCAAGAGACCCAGTACTTC

j_gene: TRBJ1-2
v_gene: TRBV2
abundance: -
d_gene: -
CDR3aa: CASSELPTPWQGYTF
CDR3nt: TGTGCCAGCAGTGAATTACCGACTCCCTGGCAGGGCTACACCTTC

j_gene: TRBJ2-7
v_gene: TRBV4-3
abundance: few
d_gene: -
CDR3aa: CASSQEVLGLYEQYF
CDR3nt: TGCGCCAGCAGCCAAGAAGTGCTGGGCCTTTACGAGCAGTACTTC